The sequence of this T cell receptor (beta chain) was determined in a study of high-grade serous ovarian cancer treatment subgroups. Across the study: Each sample yielded on average around 7,500 unique TCR beta rearrangements from around 14,000 reads.

Note on this clone: Its cognate antigen is unknown.

The CDR3 sequence is 14 residues long. With 5 bases removed from V and 5 bases from J, the gap between germline ends came to 13 bases. The germline V gene encodes CDR1 SSHAT and CDR2 FNYEAQ (reference sequence). Tumor samples were taken before definitive surgery or chemotherapy. This table comes from immunoSEQ multiplex PCR, and its TCRdb copy is limited to in-frame clones, with some not included. The sample records 6,500 to 8,000 clones, about three quarters being singletons. Study observations and caveats: These tumor repertoires lack spatial information from bulk sequencing. Tumors within one patient showed repertoire similarity of about 0.1 to 0.8.

This clonotype was sampled from a human donor with high-grade serous ovarian cancer. The sample consisted of tumor tissue. V usage is TRBV7-7 and J usage is TRBJ2-1; no firm D call. In nucleotides, the CDR3 is TGTGCCAGCAGCCTCACTGGCCAGAACAATGAGCAGTTCTTC. This encodes CASSLTGQNNEQFF.